This TCR beta chain was sequenced in a study of CD8+CD57+ T cells in acquired aplastic anemia. As for the study in general: The DNA of sorted CD4+ and CD8+ cells averaged roughly 3 ug. Among healthy donors, CD4+ cells averaged about 11 million reads. Study conclusions and caveats: The number of CD8+ CDR3 sequences shared by patients and controls was twenty-nine. Patients were compared with controls for CD8+ Simpson's diversity, and no significant difference emerged.

This clonotype was counted ten times or more. Its antigen is unknown. Germline lookup yields CDR1 PRHDT and CDR2 FYEKMQ (reference sequence). The CDR3 spans 14 residues. Trimming took 0 bases from V and 7 from J, leaving 12 bases between them. The use of genomic DNA as template underpinned the TCR beta VDJ and CDR3 profiling. TCRdb recomputed calls from the reads with MiXCR, one row per CDR3 protein. The sample shows roughly 130,000 distinct CDR3 sequences, around 48% of them seen only once. Source material: sorted CD4+, CD8+, or CD8+CD57+ T cells (not recorded which) from PBMCs. The chain has TRBV13 and TRBJ2-5; D is unresolved. This receptor was obtained from a human donor in good health, serving as a control. DNA for the CDR3: TGTGCCAGCAGCTTAGGTTGGCTGGCAAGGACCCAGTACTTC. It encodes CASSLGWLARTQYF.